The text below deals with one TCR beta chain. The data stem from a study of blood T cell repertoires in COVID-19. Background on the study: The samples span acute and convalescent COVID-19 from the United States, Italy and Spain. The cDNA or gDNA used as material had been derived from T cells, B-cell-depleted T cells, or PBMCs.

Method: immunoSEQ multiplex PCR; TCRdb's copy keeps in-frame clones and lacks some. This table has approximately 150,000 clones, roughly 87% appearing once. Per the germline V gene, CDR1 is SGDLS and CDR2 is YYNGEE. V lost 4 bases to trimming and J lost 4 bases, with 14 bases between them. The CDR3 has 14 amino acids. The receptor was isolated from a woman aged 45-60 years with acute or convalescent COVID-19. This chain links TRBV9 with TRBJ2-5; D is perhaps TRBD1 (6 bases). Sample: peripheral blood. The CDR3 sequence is CASSPARGRETQYF. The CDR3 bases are TGTGCCAGCAGCCCAGCGAGGGGGAGAGAGACCCAGTACTTC.